One and the same sample provided the 3 T cell receptor beta chains below, sequenced in a study of blood T cell repertoires in COVID-19. Data came from immunoSEQ multiplex PCR; TCRdb stores just in-frame clones and leaves some out. Of some 220,000 clones detected, approximately 83% appear once; the ten largest clones hold 2% to 2.5%. Material: peripheral blood. All receptors come from a woman aged 60-75 years with acute or convalescent COVID-19.

This clone occurred once. The V and J genes are TRBV7-2 and TRBJ1-2; tentative D call: TRBD1 (5 bases). This CDR3 region has 16 residues. Trimming removed 5 bases at V and 5 bases at J, with 21 bases between. Germline V gene sequence: CDR1 SGHTA, CDR2 FQGNSA. The DNA of the CDR3 is TGTGCCAGCAGCCCAGCTCTGGGAGGGGCTGGGTATGGCTACACCTTC. It yields the protein CASSPALGGAGYGYTF. Filled out from reference TRBV7-2 and TRBJ1-2, the complete variable domain reads GAGVSQSPSNKVTEKGKDVELRCDPISGHTALYWYRQSLGQGLEFLIYFQGNSAPDKSGLPSDRFSAERTGGSVSTLTIQRTQQEDSAVYLCASSPALGGAGYGYTFGSGTRLTVV.

The rearrangement links TRBV4-1 to TRBJ1-5; 7 nucleotides agree with TRBD1. After removal of 3 bases from V and 4 bases from J, the junction contained 3 bases not matched to a gene. The CDR3 runs 14 residues. Germline CDR1 MGHRA, CDR2 YSYEKL. CDR3 residues: CASSQGTANQPQHF. The CDR3 bases are TGCGCCAGCAGCCAGGGGACAGCGAATCAGCCCCAGCATTTT.

This clone was observed once. DNA for the CDR3: TGTGCCACCGGACAGGGTTCCAACTATGGCTACACCTTC. Amino acid sequence: CATGQGSNYGYTF. The V call is TRBV2, the J call TRBJ1-2, with TRBD1 matching over 8 bases. J lost 2 bases, V lost 10 bases, and 6 bases had no gene match. The CDR3 covers 13 residues. Germline values: CDR1 SNHLY, CDR2 FYNNEI.